These T cell receptor beta chains were read from a single sample in a study of PD-1 blockade in classical Hodgkin lymphoma. Clones were read by immunoSEQ multiplex PCR, and TCRdb kept only the in-frame ones, dropping some. The sample consists of 25,000 to 35,000 clones, about 71% of them appearing once. Source: peripheral blood mononuclear cells (PBMCs), taken before the second cycle of nivolumab. These TCRs come from a human donor with classical Hodgkin lymphoma. Both conserved end residues are part of each CDR3. A D gene is named only where the DNA matches it firmly. The size entry is marked missing in some rows and otherwise reads once, few, many or a size class.

D gene	J gene	clone size	V gene	CDR3 DNA	CDR3 protein
NA	TRBJ1-2	few	TRBV29-1	TGCAGCGTTGAAGATGGACGGACGCCGGTAGGCTACACCTTC	CSVEDGRTPVGYTF
NA	TRBJ1-5	NA	TRBV7-2	TGTGCCAGCAGCTTAGGAGGGAAGGGCAATCAGCCCCAGCATTTT	CASSLGGKGNQPQHF
NA	TRBJ2-4	NA	TRBV10-2	TGCGCCAGCAGTGATTGGGGGGACAGCGAAAACATTCAGTACTTC	CASSDWGDSENIQYF
TRBD2	TRBJ2-7	NA	TRBV7-9	TGTGCCAGCAGCTTAGCGGGAGGGCCTGACGAGCAGTACTTC	CASSLAGGPDEQYF
TRBD2	TRBJ2-7	NA	TRBV19	TGTGCCAGTAGTAAAGGACTAGCGGGGGGAGAGCAGTACTTC	CASSKGLAGGEQYF
TRBD1	TRBJ1-5	once	TRBV6-6	TGTGCCAGCAGTTCGACAGGGGGCGAAACCAATCAGCCCCAGCATTTT	CASSSTGGETNQPQHF
NA	TRBJ2-1	NA	TRBV9	TGTGCCAGCAGCCTTCGGACTGACAATGAGCAGTTCTTC	CASSLRTDNEQFF
TRBD1	TRBJ2-1	NA	TRBV27	TGTGCCAGCAGTTTAGCGGGGACAGGGGTAGGCAATGAGCAGTTCTTC	CASSLAGTGVGNEQFF
NA	TRBJ2-5	NA	TRBV27	TGTGCCAGCAGTTTTATGGAGACCCAGTACTTC	CASSFMETQYF
NA	TRBJ2-3	NA	TRBV5-4	TGTGCCAGCAGCTTGAGTGATACGCAGTATTTT	CASSLSDTQYF
TRBD1	TRBJ2-7	NA	TRBV5-5	TGTGCCAGCAGCCGTGGACAGGGGGCACAGGAGCAGTACTTC	CASSRGQGAQEQYF
NA	TRBJ1-1	few	TRBV6-6	TGTGCCAGCAGTTACGAGGGTCGAGCTTTCTTT	CASSYEGRAFF
NA	TRBJ1-6	NA	TRBV5-4	TGTGCCAGCAGCCAAGGACGAGGGGATTCACCCCTCCACTTT	CASSQGRGDSPLHF
TRBD1	TRBJ1-1	NA	TRBV2	TGTGCCAGCAGTTCACAGGGGGCACTGACTGAAGCTTTCTTT	CASSSQGALTEAFF
NA	TRBJ1-1	NA	TRBV7-2	TGTGCCAGCAGCTTAGTAAACTTGAACACTGAAGCTTTCTTT	CASSLVNLNTEAFF
NA	TRBJ2-5	NA	TRBV4-2	TGTGCCAGCAGCCAGGAAACGGGCCTCGAGGGAGAGACCCAGTACTTC	CASSQETGLEGETQYF
NA	TRBJ1-4	few	TRBV5-1	TGCGCCAGCAGGGAAAATGAAAAACTGTTTTTT	CASRENEKLFF
TRBD1	TRBJ2-2	NA	TRBV4-3	TGCGCCAGCAGCCCCCTGGGACAGACACAGCTGTTTTTT	CASSPLGQTQLFF
TRBD2	TRBJ2-2	NA	TRBV4-2	TGTGCCAGCAGCCAAGGACTAGCGGGAGCCACCGGGGAGCTGTTTTTT	CASSQGLAGATGELFF
NA	TRBJ1-2	once	TRBV6-5	TGTGCCAGCAGTTACTCGAGCCCCACAGGGTACTATGGCTACACCTTC	CASSYSSPTGYYGYTF
NA	TRBJ1-1	few	TRBV5-1	TGCGCCAGCAGCTATACGACGGCGTTGGACACTGAAGCTTTCTTT	CASSYTTALDTEAFF
NA	TRBJ2-1	NA	TRBV7-3	TGTGCCAGCAGCGCCACTAGCAGCTCCTACAATGAGCAGTTCTTC	CASSATSSSYNEQFF
TRBD1	TRBJ2-7	NA	TRBV6-6	TGTGCCAGCTTAGGGGACAGCTCCTACGAGCAGTACTTC	CASLGDSSYEQYF
NA	TRBJ1-4	few	TRBV18	TGTGCCAGCTCACCAGTCCAGGGGCGCGGAACTAATGAAAAACTGTTTTTT	CASSPVQGRGTNEKLFF
NA	TRBJ1-5	NA	TRBV28	TGTGCCAGCAGTTCCTTATCGTACTATAGCAATCAGCCCCAGCATTTT	CASSSLSYYSNQPQHF
NA	TRBJ1-5	NA	TRBV6-5	TGTGCCAGCAGGGAGACAGATCAGCCCCAGCATTTT	CASRETDQPQHF
NA	TRBJ1-4	NA	TRBV7-8	TGTGCCAGCAGCTTAGCGCACTACAGGGAAAAACTGTTTTTT	CASSLAHYREKLFF
TRBD1	TRBJ1-5	NA	TRBV19	TGTGCCAGTAGTTGGGACAGTGGCAACAATCAGCCCCAGCATTTT	CASSWDSGNNQPQHF
NA	TRBJ2-7	NA	TRBV7-2	TGTGCCAGCAGCACCTCCTACGAGCAGTACTTC	CASSTSYEQYF
TRBD1	TRBJ1-4	NA	TRBV2	TGTGCCAGCGGCAGGACAGGGGTAAATGAAAAACTGTTTTTT	CASGRTGVNEKLFF
NA	TRBJ1-5	NA	TRBV6-6	TGTGCCAGCAGTTACTCGTATGCTGCCCGCAATCAGCCCCAGCATTTT	CASSYSYAARNQPQHF
NA	TRBJ2-2	NA	TRBV15	TGTGCCACCAGCAGAGAGCGACGGCCGAACACCGGGGAGCTGTTTTTT	CATSRERRPNTGELFF
NA	TRBJ1-1	NA	TRBV21-1	TGTGCCAGCAGCACAATACAACAGGGGGCGCAGGAAGCTTTCTTT	CASSTIQQGAQEAFF
TRBD1	TRBJ2-2	NA	TRBV5-6	TGTGCCAGCAGCTCGGCAGGGGGCACCGGGGAGCTGTTTTTT	CASSSAGGTGELFF
NA	TRBJ2-5	NA	TRBV7-9	TGTGCCAGCAGCTTAAAATCGAGCATGGAGACCCAGTACTTC	CASSLKSSMETQYF
TRBD1	TRBJ2-5	NA	TRBV19	TGTGCCAGTAAGACGACAGGGGGCCCTGTAGAGACCCAGTACTTC	CASKTTGGPVETQYF
NA	TRBJ2-7	NA	TRBV30	TGTGCCTGGAGTGTAGTCTACCCTTACGAGCAGTACTTC	CAWSVVYPYEQYF
NA	TRBJ2-3	once	TRBV13	TGTGCCAGCAGCTTAGGGCGAGATACGCAGTATTTT	CASSLGRDTQYF
NA	TRBJ2-1	NA	TRBV7-2	TGTGCCAGCAGCTTCTCGGGAGACCCCTACAATGAGCAGTTCTTC	CASSFSGDPYNEQFF
TRBD2	TRBJ2-3	few	TRBV6-5	TGTGCCAGCAGTTACAATGTAGCGGGGCCGGATACGCAGTATTTT	CASSYNVAGPDTQYF